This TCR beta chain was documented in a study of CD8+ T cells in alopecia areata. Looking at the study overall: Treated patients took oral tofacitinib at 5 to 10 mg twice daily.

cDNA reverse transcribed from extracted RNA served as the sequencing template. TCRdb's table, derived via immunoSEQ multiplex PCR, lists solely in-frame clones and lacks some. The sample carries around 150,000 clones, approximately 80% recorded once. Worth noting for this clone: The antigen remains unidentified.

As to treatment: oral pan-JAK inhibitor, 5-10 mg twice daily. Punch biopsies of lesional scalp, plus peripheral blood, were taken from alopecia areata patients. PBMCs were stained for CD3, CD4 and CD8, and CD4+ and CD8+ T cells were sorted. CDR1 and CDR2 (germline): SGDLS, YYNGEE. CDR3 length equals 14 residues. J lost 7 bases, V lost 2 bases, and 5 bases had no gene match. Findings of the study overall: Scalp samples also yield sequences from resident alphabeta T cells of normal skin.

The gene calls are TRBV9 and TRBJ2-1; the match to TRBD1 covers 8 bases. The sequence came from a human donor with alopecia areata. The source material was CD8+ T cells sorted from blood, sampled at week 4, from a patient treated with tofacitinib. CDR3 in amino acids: CASSVGTGGNEQFF. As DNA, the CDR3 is TGTGCCAGCAGCGTGGGGACAGGCGGGAATGAGCAGTTCTTC.